This T cell receptor beta chain comes out of a study of T cell responses to AZD1222 COVID-19 vaccine. Study results and caveats: Reportedly, nearly half the spike-specific TCRs target unmutated variant regions. There were repertoire samples only from the period after the peak T cell response. Clonal diversity may have been underestimated, and the donors were mostly white British, with more females than males.

This CDR3 comprises 14 residues. Germline trimming cut 4 bases from V and 7 bases from J; bases unmatched to any gene: 4. CDR1 and CDR2 (germline): SGHNT, YYREEE (reference sequence). Using immunoSEQ multiplex PCR, the repertoire was profiled, and TCRdb retains in-frame clones only, with some absent. The top ten clones hold around 20% of a sample with 63,000 or so clones, 65% to 90% of them seen once. Notes on this clone: The antigen remains undetermined.

The chain links TRBV5-4 to TRBJ1-4; 10 positions agree with TRBD1. The TCR comes from an adult in good health. Specimen: peripheral blood, collected on day 0 of AZD1222 vaccination. CDR3: CASSTTGGGEKLFF. The DNA of the CDR3 is TGTGCCAGCAGCACGACAGGGGGCGGTGAAAAACTGTTTTTT.